This T cell receptor (beta chain) was captured in a study of type 1 regulatory T cells. As for the study in general: This in vitro CD4 product, T-allo10, is enriched for Tr1 cells and alloantigen-specific.

TCRdb fed the reads into MiXCR, producing one record per CDR3 protein. The sample contains some 90,000 distinct CDR3 sequences, 25% to 40% of which appear only once. CDR3 length: 12 residues. The germline V gene encodes CDR1 DFQATT and CDR2 SNEGSKA (reference sequence). V lost 4 bases and J 7 bases, leaving 13 bases between the germline ends. The origin of this receptor is a human donor in good health. Input material: CD4+ T cells, either the whole sample or a sorted fraction (not recorded which). This sequence joins TRBV20-1 and TRBJ1-2; D not resolved. The CDR3 is CSATDILGGYTF. Written as DNA, the CDR3 is TGCAGTGCTACCGATATCCTGGGTGGCTACACCTTC.